The 20 T cell receptor beta chains given below trace back to one sample, sequenced in a study of blood T cells in healthy people across ages. Through a sample-barcoded 5' primer and a J-beta primer mix, a second PCR was run for roughly 6 to 12 cycles. From the 5' RACE reads, TCRdb called clonotypes with MiXCR, one entry per CDR3 protein. Among under 2 million distinct CDR3 sequences listed, roughly 32% were seen once. The material sequenced was blood. The receptor set was obtained from a woman aged 30 to 39 in good health.

The V and J genes are TRBV5-1 and TRBJ2-1; tentative D call: TRBD2 (6 bases). Trimming shortened V by 0 bases and J by 1 base, and 11 bases separated the two germline ends. This CDR3 contains 16 residues. Germline assignment: CDR1 SGHRS and CDR2 YFSETQ. The CDR3 is CASSLDEGGSYNEQFF. CDR3 in DNA: TGCGCCAGCAGCTTGGACGAGGGAGGTTCCTACAATGAGCAGTTCTTC.

This clonotype appeared a few times. The V call is TRBV9, the J call TRBJ2-1; D is possibly TRBD1 (7 bases). Trimming pared 0 bases from V and 8 bases from J, leaving 21 bases between. CDR1 is SGDLS, CDR2 YYNGEE, per germline. There are 17 residues in the CDR3. CDR3 sequence: CASSVVQQGIGRYEQFF. Here the CDR3 DNA reads TGTGCCAGCAGCGTAGTCCAACAGGGGATTGGGAGGTATGAGCAGTTCTTC.

The chain carries TRBV25-1 and TRBJ2-1, with D possibly being TRBD1 or TRBD2 (6 bases each). The CDR3 sequence is 11 residues long. Trimming shortened V by 9 bases and J by 8 bases, and 11 bases separated the two germline ends. In germline, CDR1 is MGHDK, CDR2 SYGVNS. The CDR3 region is CASTGRHEQFF. The DNA of the CDR3 is TGTGCCAGTACAGGGAGGCATGAGCAGTTCTTC.

The chain combines TRBV20-1 with TRBJ2-1; 13 bases fit TRBD2. The germline CDR1 and CDR2 sequences are DFQATT and SNEGSKA (reference sequence). This CDR3 region has 17 residues. V lost 0 bases to trimming and J lost 9 bases; unmatched junction nucleotides: 11. CDR3: CSARDLRTSGSWSEQFF. Here the CDR3 DNA reads TGCAGTGCTAGAGATCTCCGGACTAGCGGGAGTTGGTCTGAGCAGTTCTTC.

The sample holds a few counts of this clonotype. The chain is built from TRBV11-2 and TRBJ2-3; 11 positions match TRBD1. Germline CDR1 is SGHAT and CDR2 is FQNNGV. V lost 0 bases, J lost 1 base, and 3 bases stayed unmatched. This CDR3 contains 17 residues. For the CDR3, the DNA is TGTGCCAGCAGCTTAGATGGGGGACAGGGGGGCACAGATACGCAGTATTTT. This sequence encodes CASSLDGGQGGTDTQYF. Looking up the rest from reference TRBV11-2 and TRBJ2-3 gives the full variable domain: EAGVAQSPRYKIIEKRQSVAFWCNPISGHATLYWYQQILGQGPKLLIQFQNNGVVDDSQLPKDRFSAERLKGVDSTLKIQPAKLEDSAVYLCASSLDGGQGGTDTQYFGPGTRLTVL.

V and J are TRBV6-1 and TRBJ2-1; 10 bases match TRBD2. Germline V lookup: CDR1 MNHNS, CDR2 SASEGT. With V trimmed by 8 bases and J by 8 bases, 9 bases remained unmatched. The CDR3 is made up of 14 amino acids. CDR3 protein: CASGGAGGLDEQFF. The CDR3 DNA is TGTGCCAGCGGGGGAGCGGGAGGGCTGGATGAGCAGTTCTTC.

This sequence joins TRBV5-1 and TRBJ2-5; tentatively, D is TRBD1 (6 bases). Trimming left V 5 bases short and J 5 bases short, with 19 bases between. Germline CDR1 and CDR2: SGHRS and YFSETQ. The CDR3 spans 15 residues. The CDR3 DNA sequence: TGCGCCAGCAGTTCTTCAGGGGCAGCGAGGGAGACCCAGTACTTC. This codes for CASSSSGAARETQYF.

CDR3 residues: CASSLGHGQGTDTQYF. The CDR3 DNA reads as TGTGCCAGCAGCCTTGGACATGGGCAGGGGACAGATACGCAGTATTTT. The rearrangement uses TRBV27 and TRBJ2-3; D is possibly TRBD1 (6 bases). There are 16 residues in the CDR3. The ends were cut back, 6 bases at V and 3 bases at J, with 19 bases in the middle. The germline gives CDR1 MNHEY, CDR2 SMNVEV (reference sequence).

The V call is TRBV7-9, the J call TRBJ2-2; D unclear. Trimming removed 1 base from V and 5 bases from J, with 8 bases in between. This CDR3 is 14 amino acids long. Germline V gene lookup returns CDR1 SEHNR and CDR2 FQNEAQ (reference sequence). CDR3 region: CASSLEVETGELFF. The CDR3 DNA follows: TGTGCCAGCAGCTTAGAAGTGGAGACCGGGGAGCTGTTTTTT.

This clonotype has a handful of counts. The chain has TRBV28 and TRBJ2-5, with D maybe TRBD1 (6 bases). The V gene's germline CDR1 is MDHEN and CDR2 SYDVKM. This CDR3 is built from 15 residues. V dropped 5 bases and J dropped 4 bases, with 17 bases sitting between them. CDR3 DNA: TGTGCCAGCAGTACCAGACGGACAGTCCCAGAGACCCAGTACTTC. Residues: CASSTRRTVPETQYF.

The chain joins TRBV20-1 to TRBJ2-7; possible D gene TRBD2, 6 bases. The CDR3 is 11 residues long. The germline V gene has CDR1 DFQATT and CDR2 SNEGSKA (reference sequence). The germline V and J ends were trimmed by 3 bases and 6 bases, with 9 bases remaining between them. The CDR3, as DNA: TGCAGTGCTAGTTCCGGGGGCGAGCAGTACTTC. Encoded protein: CSASSGGEQYF.

As regards this clonotype: With a much larger clone just one base away, this may be a read error. This rearrangement joins TRBV6-5 to TRBJ2-3, with 10 bases lining up with TRBD2. This CDR3 comprises 15 residues. Germline-derived CDR1 and CDR2 are MNHEY and SVGAGI. V lost 2 bases and J lost 4; bases outside the gene matches: 3. The CDR3 spells CASSYPSGGADTQYF. The DNA of the CDR3 is TGTGCCAGCAGTTACCCCAGCGGGGGGGCAGATACGCAGTATTTT.

The chain is built from TRBV28 and TRBJ1-2; D may be TRBD1 (6 bases). Looked up from germline, CDR1 is MDHEN and CDR2 is SYDVKM. The CDR3 consists of 14 residues. Deletions cut 5 bases from V and 8 bases from J, with 18 bases between. The CDR3 DNA reads as TGTGCCAGCAGTGAACCGTCAGGGGCTAAAGGCTACACCTTC. It translates to CASSEPSGAKGYTF.

This clonotype was detected only a few times. The chain carries TRBV5-4 and TRBJ1-4; D might be TRBD1 (5 bases). The CDR3 totals 14 residues. Germline CDR1 and CDR2: SGHNT and YYREEE (reference sequence). Deletions cut 3 bases from V and 7 bases from J, with 13 bases between. CDR3 amino acids: CASSSSRGGEKLFF. In nucleotides, the CDR3 is TGTGCCAGCAGCTCGAGTAGGGGTGGTGAAAAACTGTTTTTT.

This clonotype was seen only a few times. The CDR3, as DNA: TGTGCCACCAGCAGATCCAGGACAGGGGACTACAATGAGCAGTTCTTC. This encodes CATSRSRTGDYNEQFF. V usage is TRBV15 and J usage is TRBJ2-1; 9 bases map to TRBD1. Trimming took 2 bases from V and 3 from J; bases not matched to a gene: 5. The CDR3 contains 16 residues. CDR1 is LNHNV, CDR2 YYDKDF, per germline (reference sequence).

In its sample, this clonotype was seen many times. J is TRBJ2-7 and V is TRBV3-1; D remains unclear. Trimming cost V 4 bases and J 4 bases, with 8 bases left between them. Germline V gene lookup returns CDR1 LGHDT and CDR2 YNNKEL (reference sequence). The length of the CDR3 is 12 residues. The CDR3 region has the DNA TGTGCCAGCAGCCCTAGGGATTACGAGCAGTACTTC. It translates to CASSPRDYEQYF.

The chain couples TRBV6-4 to TRBJ2-6; a possible D gene is TRBD1 (6 bases). Germline CDR1 is MRHNA and CDR2 is SNTAGT. The CDR3 length is 14 residues. With 7 bases removed from V and 2 bases from J, the gap between germline ends came to 9 bases. As DNA, the CDR3 is TGTGCCAGCAAGGGGACAACTGGGGCCAACGTCCTGACTTTC. Amino acid sequence: CASKGTTGANVLTF.

This clonotype was found a few times. The chain recombines TRBV7-3 with TRBJ2-2, with D tentatively TRBD1 (6 bases). Germline V CDR1 and CDR2: SGHTA, FQGTGA. The germline V and J ends were trimmed by 5 bases and 4 bases, with 14 bases remaining between them. This CDR3 is 15 amino acids long. This CDR3 reads CASSPHGQTTGELFF. The CDR3 bases are TGTGCCAGCAGCCCACACGGACAGACCACCGGGGAGCTGTTTTTT.

The chain combines TRBV29-1 with TRBJ1-2; D perhaps matches TRBD1 (6 bases). V dropped 6 bases and J dropped 8 bases, with 19 bases sitting between them. The CDR3 is 13 residues long. Germline V gives CDR1 SQVTM, CDR2 ANQGSEA. DNA for the CDR3: TGCAGCGTAACTATGGGGCAGGGGCACGGCTACACCTTC. The encoded protein is CSVTMGQGHGYTF.

This clonotype was detected ten times or more. The V gene is TRBV29-1, the J gene TRBJ2-1, with 8 bases that match TRBD2. CDR3 length: 14 amino acids. Germline V CDR1 and CDR2: SQVTM, ANQGSEA. Trimming removed 4 bases from V and 4 bases from J; junction bases left unmatched: 6. CDR3 DNA: TGCAGCGTTGGCAGGGCTAGCGGGTACAATGAGCAGTTCTTC. Translation gives CSVGRASGYNEQFF.